This T cell receptor (beta chain) came from a study of cytomegalovirus exposure and HLA in healthy donors (dated by TCRdb to between 2016 and 2019). Regarding the complete study: According to a later analysis, the roughly 120 validation repertoires were produced on the same platform as the 666 repertoires of the first cohort. To predict cytomegalovirus infection status, the study combined high-throughput TCR immunosequencing, statistical association of individual TCRs with disease status, and machine learning. The aim of the study was to test whether cataloging public T cell receptors could identify signatures of past pathogen exposure. Besides the first cohort of 550 to 750 subjects, a separate validation cohort made up of 120 different subjects was used. Overall study outcomes, separate from this receptor: The classifier was reported to diagnose cytomegalovirus status with high specificity and sensitivity in both the original and validation cohorts. In the study, some 160 TCR beta chains were listed as associated with cytomegalovirus. Across donors, most TCR sequences were observed very rarely, whereas some public TCRs were present in many individuals. A later analysis found that TCRs clustered in the first cohort also tended to co-occur in the roughly 120 validation repertoires, with approximately 95% of cluster scores above 0. A few of the identified cytomegalovirus-associated TCR beta chains were confirmed in vitro to be specific for cytomegalovirus antigens. All 120 or so repertoires were used to score co-occurrence in the validation cohort in a later analysis, because that analysis had no HLA typing for the cohort. The authors suggested that the approach could potentially be generalized to other disease states and immunological phenotypes.

Points on this clone: The specificity of this receptor is unknown. One base away there is no much larger clone; base qualities are not given.

Separate from the roughly 660-subject first cohort, the validation cohort of more than 90 subjects was the group to which the donors belonged. Between the V and J ends, shortened by 6 bases and 4 bases respectively, the junction contains 21 bases. The cysteine opens and the phenylalanine closes a CDR3 of 16 amino acids. Only the CDR3 DNA stays, 48 bases, in frame from base 1. Libraries were constructed by the immunoSEQ multiplex PCR assay. Regarding the original processing steps: To diagnose cytomegalovirus status from the catalog of TCR beta chain sequences, a statistical classification framework was built. TCRdb took over this immuneACCESS table, retaining in-frame rearrangements with V and J assigned. Such tables are incomplete; in checked studies, under half of the missing clones stem from an unresolved V gene, and the remainder is unexplained. The D gene and trimming were derived from the DNA, and the V and J assignments and clone size from that table. The sample data list under 200,000 clones, and about nine tenths of these were observed just once. Clones ranked in the top ten supply 4.2% of the sample.

The sequence was obtained from a man younger than 35 in good health and CMV-seropositive. Material for sequencing was PBMCs. This chain joins TRBV23-1 to TRBJ1-2, and TRBD1 may be the D gene, going by 5 matching bases. TRBV23-1 is placed among ORFs of uncertain function. The CDR3 region: CASSPAETENTYGYTF. The DNA is as follows: TGCGCCAGCAGCCCCGCGGAGACAGAGAACACCTATGGCTACACCTTC.